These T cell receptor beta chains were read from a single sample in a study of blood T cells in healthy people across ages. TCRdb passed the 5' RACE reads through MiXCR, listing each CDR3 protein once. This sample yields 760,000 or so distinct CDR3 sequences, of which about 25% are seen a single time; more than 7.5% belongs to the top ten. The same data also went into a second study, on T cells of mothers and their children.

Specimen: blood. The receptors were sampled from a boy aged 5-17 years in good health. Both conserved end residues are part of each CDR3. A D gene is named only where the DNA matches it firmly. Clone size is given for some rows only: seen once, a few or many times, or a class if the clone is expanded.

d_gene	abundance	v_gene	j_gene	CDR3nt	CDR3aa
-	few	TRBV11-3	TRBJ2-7	TGTGCCAGCAGCTTAGATCTCGGGGGTGCGGGTTACGAGCAGTACTTC	CASSLDLGGAGYEQYF
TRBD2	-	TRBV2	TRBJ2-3	TGTGCCAGTAAAGGGACTAGCGGGAGTGTAGATACGCAGTATTTT	CASKGTSGSVDTQYF
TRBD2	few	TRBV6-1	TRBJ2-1	TGTGCCAGCAGCAAAGACGGACTAGCGGGAGGCGATGAGCAGTTCTTC	CASSKDGLAGGDEQFF
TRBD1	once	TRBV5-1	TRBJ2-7	TGCGTCAGCAGCTTGGGGACAGGGAGCCAAGGCGAGCAGTACTTC	CVSSLGTGSQGEQYF
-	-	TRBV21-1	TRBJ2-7	TGTGCCAGCAGCAGAAAGGGACAGGGGGTTAACGAGCAGTACTTC	CASSRKGQGVNEQYF
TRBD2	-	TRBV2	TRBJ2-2	TGTGCCAGCACCCCGTGGTTACTAGCGGGAGAGGACGGGGAGCTGTTTTTT	CASTPWLLAGEDGELFF
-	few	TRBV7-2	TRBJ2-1	TGTGCCAGCAGCCTACCGAGAGGCTCCTACAATGAGCAGTTCTTC	CASSLPRGSYNEQFF
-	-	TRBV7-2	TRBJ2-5	TGTGCCAGCAGCTTAGGGCCTGGGGGAGAGACCCAGTACTTC	CASSLGPGGETQYF
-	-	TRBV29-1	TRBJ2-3	TGCAGCGTTGGACCTCAGGGGTCAGATACGCAGTATTTT	CSVGPQGSDTQYF
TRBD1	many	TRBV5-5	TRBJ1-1	TGTGCCAGCAGCTTGGCCCCCTCGGCAGGGGGCACTGAAGCTTTCTTT	CASSLAPSAGGTEAFF
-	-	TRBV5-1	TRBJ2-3	TGCGCCAGCCTTTCAGGGCCTTCTAGCACAGATACGCAGTATTTT	CASLSGPSSTDTQYF
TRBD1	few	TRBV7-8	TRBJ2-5	TGTGCCAGCAGCACCGGCCCACAGGGGGTGGGCACAGAGCAGTACTTC	CASSTGPQGVGTEQYF
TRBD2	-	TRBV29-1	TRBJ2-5	TGCAGCGTTGCGACTAGCGGGGCGGTAGAGACCCAGTACTTC	CSVATSGAVETQYF